Listed below are T cell receptor beta chains from one sample, sequenced in a study of blood T cell repertoires in COVID-19. Generated by immunoSEQ multiplex PCR, the TCRdb table keeps only in-frame clones and is missing some. The sample has 280,000 or so clones; around nine tenths are singletons. The sequencing input was PBMCs or T cells enriched from blood (not recorded which). These receptors all stem from a woman between 50 and 59 years old who had been exposed to COVID-19. Both conserved end residues are part of each CDR3. D genes are given only for firm matches. Clone size appears in some rows only: once, few, many, or a class for an expanded clone.

CDR3 | DNA | size | J | D | V
CASSILLGGGEQYF | TGTGCCAGTAGTATACTGCTCGGGGGGGGCGAGCAGTACTTC | NA | TRBJ2-7 | TRBD2 | TRBV19
CATSRDWGGDYGYTF | TGTGCCACCAGCAGAGATTGGGGAGGGGATTATGGCTACACCTTC | few | TRBJ1-2 | NA | TRBV15
CASSERIWGGTEAFF | TGTGCCAGCAGTGAGAGGATCTGGGGAGGGACTGAAGCTTTCTTT | once | TRBJ1-1 | NA | TRBV2
CASSLAPYNEQFF | TGTGCCAGCAGTCTAGCGCCCTACAATGAGCAGTTCTTC | NA | TRBJ2-1 | NA | TRBV6-2/TRBV6-3
CASSFSGTEAFF | TGTGCCAGCAGTTTTAGCGGCACTGAAGCTTTCTTT | NA | TRBJ1-1 | NA | TRBV27
CASSGTGGGNQPQHF | TGTGCCAGTAGTGGAACAGGGGGCGGCAATCAGCCCCAGCATTTT | NA | TRBJ1-5 | TRBD1 | TRBV19
CASSIGPELAGGSYQETQYF | TGTGCCAGTAGTATAGGTCCCGAGTTAGCGGGGGGTTCGTACCAAGAGACCCAGTACTTC | NA | TRBJ2-5 | TRBD2 | TRBV19
CASSLPGSYGYTF | TGTGCCAGCAGCTTACCAGGGTCCTATGGCTACACCTTC | NA | TRBJ1-2 | NA | TRBV5-6
CASSLEGGAQDTEAFF | TGCGCCAGCAGCTTGGAAGGTGGGGCCCAAGACACTGAAGCTTTCTTT | NA | TRBJ1-1 | NA | TRBV5-1
CASSSPGQPYNEQFF | TGTGCCAGCAGCTCCCCGGGACAGCCCTACAATGAGCAGTTCTTC | NA | TRBJ2-1 | TRBD1 | TRBV5-4
CASSKSIHSGTSFPDTQYF | TGTGCCAGCAGCAAGAGCATCCATTCCGGGACTAGCTTCCCAGATACGCAGTATTTT | NA | TRBJ2-3 | TRBD2 | TRBV5-4
CASSIGTQGGNEQFF | TGTGCCAGTAGTATCGGGACACAGGGGGGCAATGAGCAGTTCTTC | NA | TRBJ2-1 | TRBD1 | TRBV19
CASTPRTVYGYTF | TGTGCCAGTACCCCCAGGACAGTTTATGGCTACACCTTC | once | TRBJ1-2 | NA | TRBV19
CASSPTTWLAGGEQYF | TGTGCCAGCAGCCCTACTACCTGGCTAGCGGGGGGCGAGCAGTACTTC | NA | TRBJ2-7 | TRBD2 | TRBV2
CASSETRTGEFSGELFF | TGTGCCAGCAGCGAGACCCGGACAGGGGAGTTTTCCGGGGAGCTGTTTTTT | NA | TRBJ2-2 | TRBD1 | TRBV2
CASSLLTGTEAFF | TGTGCCAGCAGCTTGCTCACCGGCACTGAAGCTTTCTTT | NA | TRBJ1-1 | NA | TRBV5-4
CASSLWRGDHTGELFF | TGTGCCAGCAGCTTGTGGCGGGGGGACCACACCGGGGAGCTGTTTTTT | NA | TRBJ2-2 | TRBD2 | TRBV5-5
CASSEAAPYEQYF | TGTGCCAGCAGTGAAGCGGCCCCCTACGAGCAGTACTTC | NA | TRBJ2-7 | NA | TRBV2
CASSTHLNTEAFF | TGTGCCAGCAGCACTCACCTGAACACTGAAGCTTTCTTT | once | TRBJ1-1 | NA | TRBV5-8
CASSLERLGVSDTQYF | TGTGCCAGCAGCTTGGAGAGACTAGGGGTTTCGGATACGCAGTATTTT | NA | TRBJ2-3 | NA | TRBV7-8
CASSPIGGSGAYNEQFF | TGTGCCAGCAGCCCGATCGGGGGTAGCGGCGCATACAATGAGCAGTTCTTC | many | TRBJ2-1 | NA | TRBV5-6
CASSIGPRAGGYTF | TGTGCCAGTAGTATAGGCCCCAGGGCCGGTGGCTACACCTTC | NA | TRBJ1-2 | NA | TRBV19
CASSIDRGTEAFF | TGTGCCAGCAGCATTGACAGGGGAACTGAAGCTTTCTTT | NA | TRBJ1-1 | TRBD1 | TRBV12-3/TRBV12-4
CASSSGTSSSEQYF | TGTGCCAGCAGCTCCGGGACTAGCTCTAGCGAGCAGTACTTC | NA | TRBJ2-7 | TRBD2 | TRBV5-5
CASSLSSGGTYEQYF | TGTGCCAGCAGCTTATCTAGCGGGGGAACCTACGAGCAGTACTTC | NA | TRBJ2-7 | TRBD2 | TRBV7-9
CASSDQGRYSPLHF | TGTGCCAGCAGTGATCAGGGAAGGTATTCACCCCTCCACTTT | NA | TRBJ1-6 | NA | TRBV25-1
CASSPGQNQPQHF | TGTGCCAGCTCACCGGGACAGAATCAGCCCCAGCATTTT | NA | TRBJ1-5 | TRBD1 | TRBV18
CASSLRRLNTEAFF | TGTGCCAGCAGTTTAAGGCGGCTGAACACTGAAGCTTTCTTT | NA | TRBJ1-1 | NA | TRBV28
CASSVRGNSNQPQHF | TGTGCCAGCAGTGTCAGGGGAAATAGCAATCAGCCCCAGCATTTT | NA | TRBJ1-5 | NA | TRBV2
CASSSPQTGESWKLFF | TGTGCCAGCAGTTCCCCCCAGACAGGGGAGAGTTGGAAACTGTTTTTT | NA | TRBJ1-4 | TRBD1 | TRBV28
CASSQVSGGLDNEQFF | TGCGCCAGCAGCCAAGTATCGGGGGGGCTTGACAATGAGCAGTTCTTC | NA | TRBJ2-1 | TRBD2 | TRBV4-1
CASRTGQGRYGYTF | TGCGCCAGCAGGACTGGACAGGGGCGGTATGGCTACACCTTC | NA | TRBJ1-2 | TRBD1 | TRBV5-1
CASSPLGPPGELFF | TGTGCCAGCAGCCCCCTCGGTCCGCCCGGGGAGCTGTTTTTT | NA | TRBJ2-2 | NA | TRBV14
CASTTAKGGGIFYNEQFF | TGTGCCAGTACCACGGCCAAAGGGGGGGGGATTTTCTACAATGAGCAGTTCTTC | NA | TRBJ2-1 | NA | TRBV19
CASSGTGDLSYEQYF | TGTGCCAGCAGTGGGACGGGAGACCTCTCCTACGAGCAGTACTTC | NA | TRBJ2-7 | NA | TRBV2
CASSLGGSGVVYGYTF | TGTGCCAGCAGCTTAGGGGGTTCGGGGGTGGTCTATGGCTACACCTTC | NA | TRBJ1-2 | NA | TRBV7-2
CASSETGYNQPQHF | TGTGCCAGCAGTGAGACAGGGTACAATCAGCCCCAGCATTTT | NA | TRBJ1-5 | TRBD1 | TRBV6-1
CASTRGTFYEQYF | TGTGCCAGCACTCGGGGGACCTTCTACGAGCAGTACTTC | NA | TRBJ2-7 | NA | TRBV6-5
CASSLSGVYTF | TGTGCCAGCAGTTTGTCCGGGGTCTACACCTTC | NA | TRBJ1-2 | NA | TRBV27
CASMKWATGDQPQHF | TGTGCCAGCATGAAATGGGCCACGGGGGATCAGCCCCAGCATTTT | NA | TRBJ1-5 | NA | TRBV28
CASSPTRGRENTEAFF | TGTGCCAGCAGCCCCACGCGGGGACGGGAGAACACTGAAGCTTTCTTT | NA | TRBJ1-1 | NA | TRBV6-2/TRBV6-3
CASSPTGPRGYGYTF | TGTGCCAGTAGCCCGACAGGGCCGAGAGGTTATGGCTACACCTTC | NA | TRBJ1-2 | TRBD1 | TRBV19
CASSLRGLRFFQPQHF | TGTGCCAGCAGTTTAAGGGGGCTTCGGTTTTTTCAGCCCCAGCATTTT | NA | TRBJ1-5 | TRBD1 | TRBV28
CASTSGANYGYTF | TGTGCCAGCACCTCGGGGGCTAACTATGGCTACACCTTC | NA | TRBJ1-2 | NA | TRBV6-5
CASSQDDRGSPLHF | TGCGCCAGCAGCCAAGATGATCGGGGATCACCCCTCCACTTT | NA | TRBJ1-6 | NA | TRBV4-1
CATSVSGDNQPQHF | TGTGCCACCAGTGTCTCTGGAGATAATCAGCCCCAGCATTTT | NA | TRBJ1-5 | NA | TRBV24-1